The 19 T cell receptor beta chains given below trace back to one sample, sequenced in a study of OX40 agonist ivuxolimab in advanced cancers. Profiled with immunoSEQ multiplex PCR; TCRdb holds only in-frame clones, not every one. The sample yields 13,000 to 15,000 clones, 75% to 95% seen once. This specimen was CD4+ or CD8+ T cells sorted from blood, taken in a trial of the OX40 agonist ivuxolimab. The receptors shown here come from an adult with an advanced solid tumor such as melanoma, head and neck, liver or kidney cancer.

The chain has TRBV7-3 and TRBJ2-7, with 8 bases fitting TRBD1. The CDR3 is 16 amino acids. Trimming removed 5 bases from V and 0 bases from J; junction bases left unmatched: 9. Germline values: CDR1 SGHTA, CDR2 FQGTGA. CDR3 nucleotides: TGTGCCAGCAGCCCCGGACAGGGCCCGGACTCCTACGAGCAGTACTTC. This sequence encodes CASSPGQGPDSYEQYF.

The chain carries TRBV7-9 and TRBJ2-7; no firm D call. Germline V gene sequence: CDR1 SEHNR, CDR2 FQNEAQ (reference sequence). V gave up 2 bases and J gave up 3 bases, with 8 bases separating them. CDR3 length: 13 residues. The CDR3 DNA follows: TGTGCCAGCAGCTTACCCGGCAGCTACGAGCAGTACTTC. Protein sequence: CASSLPGSYEQYF.

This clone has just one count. CDR3 bases: TGTGCCAGTAATCCGGGAGGGCCGACCTACGAGCAGTACTTC. Translating it yields CASNPGGPTYEQYF. The rearrangement joins TRBV19 to TRBJ2-7; 8 bases line up with TRBD2. This CDR3 has 14 amino acids. Germline CDR1 is LNHDA and CDR2 is SQIVND (reference sequence). V was clipped by 7 bases and J by 2 bases; unmatched bases: 7.

CDR3 protein: CASSLSPSGFGELFF. CDR3 bases: TGTGCCAGCAGTCTCTCCCCTAGCGGGTTCGGGGAGCTGTTTTTT. The chain joins TRBV28 to TRBJ2-2; 8 bases match TRBD2. CDR1 and CDR2 from the germline V gene are MDHEN and SYDVKM. The CDR3 runs 15 residues. The trim removed 5 bases at V and 7 bases at J, leaving 9 bases unmatched. The whole variable domain, remainder taken from reference TRBV28 and TRBJ2-2, is DVKVTQSSRYLVKRTGEKVFLECVQDMDHENMFWYRQDPGLGLRLIYFSYDVKMKEKGDIPEGYSVSREKKERFSLILESASTNQTSMYLCASSLSPSGFGELFFGEGSRLTVL.

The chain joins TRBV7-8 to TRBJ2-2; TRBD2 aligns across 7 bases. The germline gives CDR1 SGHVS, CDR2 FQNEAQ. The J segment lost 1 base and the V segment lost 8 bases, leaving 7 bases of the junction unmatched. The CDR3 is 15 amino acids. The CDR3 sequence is CASPRLAENTGELFF. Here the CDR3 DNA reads TGTGCCAGCCCGAGACTAGCAGAGAACACCGGGGAGCTGTTTTTT.

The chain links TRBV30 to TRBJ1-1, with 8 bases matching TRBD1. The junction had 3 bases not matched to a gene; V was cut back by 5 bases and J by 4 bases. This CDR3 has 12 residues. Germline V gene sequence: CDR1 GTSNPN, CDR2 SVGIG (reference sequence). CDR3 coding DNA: TGTGCCTGGTCAGGGGGCGTCACTGAAGCTTTCTTT. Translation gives CAWSGGVTEAFF.

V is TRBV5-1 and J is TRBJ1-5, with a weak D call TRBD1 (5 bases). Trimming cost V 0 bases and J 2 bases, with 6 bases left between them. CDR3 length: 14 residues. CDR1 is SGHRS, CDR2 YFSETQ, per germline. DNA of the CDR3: TGCGCCAGCAGCTTGGAAGGGGGCAATCAGCCCCAGCATTTT. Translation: CASSLEGGNQPQHF.

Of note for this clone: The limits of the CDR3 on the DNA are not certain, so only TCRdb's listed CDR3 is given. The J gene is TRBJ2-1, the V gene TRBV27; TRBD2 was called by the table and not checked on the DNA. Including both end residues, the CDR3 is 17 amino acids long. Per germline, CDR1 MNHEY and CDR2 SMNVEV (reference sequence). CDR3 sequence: CASSTSRASGTYNEQFF.

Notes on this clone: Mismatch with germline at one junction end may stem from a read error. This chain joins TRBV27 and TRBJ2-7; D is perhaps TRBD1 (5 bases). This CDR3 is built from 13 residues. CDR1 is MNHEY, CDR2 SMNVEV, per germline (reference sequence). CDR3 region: CASSLSVGQPQGF. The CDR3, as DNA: TGTGCCAGCAGTTTATCAGTGGGGCAGCCTCAGGGCTTC.

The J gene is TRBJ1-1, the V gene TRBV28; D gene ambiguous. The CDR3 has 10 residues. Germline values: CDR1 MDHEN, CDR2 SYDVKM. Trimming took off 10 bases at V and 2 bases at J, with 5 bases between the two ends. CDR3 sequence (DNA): TGTGCCATTTTCAACACTGAAGCTTTCTTT. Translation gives CAIFNTEAFF.

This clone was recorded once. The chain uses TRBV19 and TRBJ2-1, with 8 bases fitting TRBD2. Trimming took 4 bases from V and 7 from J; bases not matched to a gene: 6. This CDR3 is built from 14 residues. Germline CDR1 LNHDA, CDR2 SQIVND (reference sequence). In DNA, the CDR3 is TGTGCCAGTAGTAGTCCGGGAGGGGGAAATGAGCAGTTCTTC. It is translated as CASSSPGGGNEQFF.

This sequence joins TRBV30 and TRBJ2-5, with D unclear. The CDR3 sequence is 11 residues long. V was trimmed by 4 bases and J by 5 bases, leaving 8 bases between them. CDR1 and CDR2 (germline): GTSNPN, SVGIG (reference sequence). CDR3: CAWTRSETQYF. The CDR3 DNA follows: TGTGCCTGGACCCGCTCGGAGACCCAGTACTTC.

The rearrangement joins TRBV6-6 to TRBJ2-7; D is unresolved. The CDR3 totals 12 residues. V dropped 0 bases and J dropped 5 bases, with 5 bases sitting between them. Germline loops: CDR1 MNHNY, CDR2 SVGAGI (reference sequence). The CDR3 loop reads CASSYSIDEQYF. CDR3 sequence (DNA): TGTGCCAGCAGTTACTCGATAGACGAGCAGTACTTC.

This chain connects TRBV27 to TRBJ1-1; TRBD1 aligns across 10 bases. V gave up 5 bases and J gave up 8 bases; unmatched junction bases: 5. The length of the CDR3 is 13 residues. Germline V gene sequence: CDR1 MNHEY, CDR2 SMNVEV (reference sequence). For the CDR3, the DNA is TGTGCCAGCAGTCCCTCGACAGGGGGCGAAGCTTTCTTT. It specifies CASSPSTGGEAFF.

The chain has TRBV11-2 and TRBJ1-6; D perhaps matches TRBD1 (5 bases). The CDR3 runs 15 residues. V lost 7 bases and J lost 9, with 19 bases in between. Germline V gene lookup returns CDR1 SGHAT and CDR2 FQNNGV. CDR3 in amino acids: CASTSQVDFLSPLHF. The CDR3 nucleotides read TGTGCCAGCACCTCACAGGTGGATTTCCTTTCACCCCTCCACTTT.

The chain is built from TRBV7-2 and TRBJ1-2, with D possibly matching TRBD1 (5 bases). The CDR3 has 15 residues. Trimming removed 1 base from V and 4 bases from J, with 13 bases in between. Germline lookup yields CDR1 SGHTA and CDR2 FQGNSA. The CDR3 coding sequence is TGTGCCAGCAGCTTAGGGGGCAGGGTGATCTATGGCTACACCTTC. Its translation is CASSLGGRVIYGYTF.

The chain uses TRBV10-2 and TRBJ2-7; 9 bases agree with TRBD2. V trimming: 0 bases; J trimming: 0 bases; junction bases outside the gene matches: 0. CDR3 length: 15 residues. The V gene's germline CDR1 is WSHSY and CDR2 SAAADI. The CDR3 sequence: CASSESSGSSYEQYF. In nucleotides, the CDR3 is TGCGCCAGCAGTGAGTCTAGCGGGAGCTCCTACGAGCAGTACTTC.

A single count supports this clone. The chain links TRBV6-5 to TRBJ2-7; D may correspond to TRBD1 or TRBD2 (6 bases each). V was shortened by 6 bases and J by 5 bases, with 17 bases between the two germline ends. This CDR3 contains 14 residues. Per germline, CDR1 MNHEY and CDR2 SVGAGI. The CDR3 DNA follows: TGTGCCAGCAGCCTAACGGCAGGGGAGGACGAGCAGTACTTC. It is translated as CASSLTAGEDEQYF.

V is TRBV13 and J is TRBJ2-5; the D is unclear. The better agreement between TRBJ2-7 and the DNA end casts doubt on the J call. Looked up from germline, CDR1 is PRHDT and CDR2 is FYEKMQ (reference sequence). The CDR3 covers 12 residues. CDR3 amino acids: CASSSDGYEQYF. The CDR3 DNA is TGTGCCAGCAGCTCTGACGGCTACGAGCAGTACTTC.